The clone carrying this TCR beta chain was seen once. The sample belongs to a study of OX40 agonist ivuxolimab in advanced cancers. Study summary: Partial responses occurred in three patients (one hepatocellular carcinoma, two cutaneous melanoma).

TCRdb's copy holds only in-frame clones and misses some; the assay was immunoSEQ multiplex PCR. The sample yields some 43,000 clones, more than 75% seen once. V was pared by 0 bases and J by 12 bases, with 7 bases of the junction left unmatched. Germline CDR1 MGHRA, CDR2 YSYEKL. The CDR3 contains 15 residues. The clonotype was recovered from an adult with an advanced solid tumor such as melanoma, head and neck, liver or kidney cancer. The chain links TRBV4-1 to TRBJ2-1, with 11 bases aligning to TRBD2. This specimen was CD4+ or CD8+ T cells sorted from blood, taken in a trial of the OX40 agonist ivuxolimab. CDR3 sequence (DNA): TGCGCCAGCAGCCAAGATATTGGTAGCGGGAGGGTGCAGTTCTTC. Translated: CASSQDIGSGRVQFF.